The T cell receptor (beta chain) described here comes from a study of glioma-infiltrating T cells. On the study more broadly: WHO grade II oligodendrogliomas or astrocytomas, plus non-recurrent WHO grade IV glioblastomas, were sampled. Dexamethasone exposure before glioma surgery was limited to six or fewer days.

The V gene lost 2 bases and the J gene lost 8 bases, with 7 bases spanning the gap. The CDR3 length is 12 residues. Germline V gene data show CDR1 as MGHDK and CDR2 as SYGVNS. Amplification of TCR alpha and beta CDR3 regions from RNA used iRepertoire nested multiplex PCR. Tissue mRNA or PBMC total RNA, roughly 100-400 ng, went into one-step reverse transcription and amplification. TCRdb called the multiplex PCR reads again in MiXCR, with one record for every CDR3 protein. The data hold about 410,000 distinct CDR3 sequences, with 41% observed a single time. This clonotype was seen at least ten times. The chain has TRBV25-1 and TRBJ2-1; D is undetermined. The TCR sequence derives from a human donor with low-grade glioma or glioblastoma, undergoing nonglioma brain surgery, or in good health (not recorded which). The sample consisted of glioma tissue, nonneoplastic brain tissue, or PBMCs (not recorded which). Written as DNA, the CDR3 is TGTGCCAGCAGTGAACAAAGAGATGAGCAGTTCTTC. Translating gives CASSEQRDEQFF.